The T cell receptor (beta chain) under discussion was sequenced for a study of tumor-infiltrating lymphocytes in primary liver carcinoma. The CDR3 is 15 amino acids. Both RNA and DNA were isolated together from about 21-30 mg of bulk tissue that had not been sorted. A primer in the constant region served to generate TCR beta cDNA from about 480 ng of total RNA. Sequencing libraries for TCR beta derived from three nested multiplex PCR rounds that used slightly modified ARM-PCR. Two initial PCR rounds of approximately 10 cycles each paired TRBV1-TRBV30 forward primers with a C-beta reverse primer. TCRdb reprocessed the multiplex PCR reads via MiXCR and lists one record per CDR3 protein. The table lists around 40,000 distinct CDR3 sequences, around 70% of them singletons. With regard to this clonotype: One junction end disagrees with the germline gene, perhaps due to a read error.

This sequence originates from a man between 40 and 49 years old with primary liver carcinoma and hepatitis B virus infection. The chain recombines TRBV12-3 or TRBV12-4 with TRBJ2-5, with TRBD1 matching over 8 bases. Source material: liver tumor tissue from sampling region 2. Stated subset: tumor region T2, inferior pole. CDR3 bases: TGTGCCAGTAGTTTAGACCCCGGGACAGGAGAGACCCAGTACTTC. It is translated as CASSLDPGTGETQYF.